This T cell receptor (beta chain) emerged from a study of T cell repertoires in cytomegalovirus infection (dated by TCRdb to the late 2010s). A note on the overall study: Because public TCR beta signatures pointed to carriage of CMV infection together with the matching HLA type, the HLA type of each donor mattered for the analysis.

Note on this clonotype: Its antigen is currently not known. No base-level quality is on record; no much larger clone is a single base apart.

Overall results and qualifications from the work: The ex vivo response was dominated by HLA-C-restricted CMV-specific TCR beta clonotypes, which also provided the single most frequent clonotype in two of eight donors. In both this cohort and an independent roughly 400-donor cohort, the cumulative frequency of public TCR beta family members distinguished carriers of CMV infection plus the relevant HLA type.

V sheds 5 bases and J sheds 2 bases, leaving 15 bases between their ends. The CDR3 measures 15 amino acids from cysteine to phenylalanine. Just CDR3 DNA is preserved here, 45 bases in frame from base 1. Looking up the germline V gene yields CDR1 MDHEN and CDR2 SYDVKM. The sequencer was an Illumina HiSeq 1500. TCRdb applied fastp at Q25 and MiXCR to the public reads, then kept only in-frame beta chains. Identical CDR3 proteins give one entry, which carries the most common genes and DNA. The sample has nearly 550,000 distinct CDR3 sequences on record, about 15% of them singletons. The ten largest clones add up to under 30% of the sample.

The origin of this receptor is a human donor in good health (CMV status not recorded). Some clones in this sample may be carry-over from other donors' samples. The V gene is TRBV28 and the J gene is TRBJ2-5, with the D segment identity uncertain. Sequenced material: CD8+ T cells from PBMCs. The CDR3 corresponds to CASSTLGLGQETQYF. In nucleotides, the sequence is TGTGCCAGCAGTACCCTCGGTCTGGGGCAAGAGACCCAGTACTTC.